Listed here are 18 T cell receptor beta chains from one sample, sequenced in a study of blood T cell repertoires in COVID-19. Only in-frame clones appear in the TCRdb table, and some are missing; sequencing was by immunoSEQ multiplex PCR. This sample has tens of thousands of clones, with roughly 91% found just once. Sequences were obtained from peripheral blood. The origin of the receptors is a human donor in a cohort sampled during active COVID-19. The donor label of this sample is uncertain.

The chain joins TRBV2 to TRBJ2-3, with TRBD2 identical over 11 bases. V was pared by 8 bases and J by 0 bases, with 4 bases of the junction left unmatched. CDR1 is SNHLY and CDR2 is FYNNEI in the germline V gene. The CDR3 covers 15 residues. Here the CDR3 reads CASGTSGASTDTQYF. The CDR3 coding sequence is TGTGCCAGCGGGACTAGCGGCGCAAGCACAGATACGCAGTATTTT.

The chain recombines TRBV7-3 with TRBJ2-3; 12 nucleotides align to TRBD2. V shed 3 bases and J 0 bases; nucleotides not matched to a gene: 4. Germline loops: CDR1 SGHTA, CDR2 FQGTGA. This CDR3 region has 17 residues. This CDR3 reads CASSFRTSGASTDTQYF. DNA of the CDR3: TGTGCCAGCAGCTTTCGGACTAGCGGGGCGAGCACAGATACGCAGTATTTT.

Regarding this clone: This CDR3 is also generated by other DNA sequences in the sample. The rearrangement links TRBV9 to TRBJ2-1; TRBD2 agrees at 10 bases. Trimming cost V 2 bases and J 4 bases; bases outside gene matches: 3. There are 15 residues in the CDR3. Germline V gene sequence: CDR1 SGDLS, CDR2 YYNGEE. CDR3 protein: CASSVSGGTYNEQFF. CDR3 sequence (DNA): TGTGCCAGCAGCGTTAGCGGGGGGACTTACAATGAGCAGTTCTTC.

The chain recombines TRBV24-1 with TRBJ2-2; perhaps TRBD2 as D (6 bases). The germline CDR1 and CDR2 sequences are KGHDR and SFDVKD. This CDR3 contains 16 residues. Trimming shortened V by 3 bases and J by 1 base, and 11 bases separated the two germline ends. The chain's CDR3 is CATSDKVGGNTGELFF. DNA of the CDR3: TGTGCCACCAGTGATAAAGTCGGGGGGAACACCGGGGAGCTGTTTTTT.

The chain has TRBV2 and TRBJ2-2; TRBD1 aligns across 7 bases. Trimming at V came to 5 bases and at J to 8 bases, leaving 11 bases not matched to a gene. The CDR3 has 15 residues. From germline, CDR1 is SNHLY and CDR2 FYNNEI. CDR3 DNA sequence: TGTGCCAGCAGTAGTTACAGGGGATCATCGGGGGAGCTGTTTTTT. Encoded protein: CASSSYRGSSGELFF.

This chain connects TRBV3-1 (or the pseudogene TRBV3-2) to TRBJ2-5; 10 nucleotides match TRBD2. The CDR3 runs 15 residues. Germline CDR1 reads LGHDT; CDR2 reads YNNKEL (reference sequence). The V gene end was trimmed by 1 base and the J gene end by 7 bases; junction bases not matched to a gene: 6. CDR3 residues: CASSQVSSGGRTQYF. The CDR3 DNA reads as TGTGCCAGCAGCCAAGTTTCTAGCGGGGGCCGGACCCAGTACTTC.

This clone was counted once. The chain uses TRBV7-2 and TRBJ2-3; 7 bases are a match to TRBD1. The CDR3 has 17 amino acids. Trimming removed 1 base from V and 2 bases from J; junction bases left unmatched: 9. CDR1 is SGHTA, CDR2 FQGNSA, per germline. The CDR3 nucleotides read TGTGCCAGCAGCTTAGGTAGGGGGCGCATTAACACAGATACGCAGTATTTT. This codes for CASSLGRGRINTDTQYF.

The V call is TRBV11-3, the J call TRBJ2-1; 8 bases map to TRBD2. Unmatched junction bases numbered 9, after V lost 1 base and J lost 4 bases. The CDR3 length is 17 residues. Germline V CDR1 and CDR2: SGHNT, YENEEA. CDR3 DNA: TGTGCCAGCAGCTTAGGTGGGGCGGGGGGAACTTACAATGAGCAGTTCTTC. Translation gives CASSLGGAGGTYNEQFF.

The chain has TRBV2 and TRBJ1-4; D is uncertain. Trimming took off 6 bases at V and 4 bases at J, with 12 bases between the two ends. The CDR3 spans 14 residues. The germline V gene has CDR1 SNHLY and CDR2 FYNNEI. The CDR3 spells CASRRHNNNEKLFF. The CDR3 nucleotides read TGTGCCAGCAGGAGACATAATAATAATGAAAAACTGTTTTTT.

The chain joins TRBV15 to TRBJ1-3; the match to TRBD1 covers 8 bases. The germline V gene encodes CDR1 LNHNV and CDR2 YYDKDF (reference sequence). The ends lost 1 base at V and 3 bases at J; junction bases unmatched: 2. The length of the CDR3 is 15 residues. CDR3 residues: CATSRGQGNGNTIYF. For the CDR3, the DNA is TGTGCCACCAGCAGAGGACAGGGGAATGGAAACACCATATATTTT.

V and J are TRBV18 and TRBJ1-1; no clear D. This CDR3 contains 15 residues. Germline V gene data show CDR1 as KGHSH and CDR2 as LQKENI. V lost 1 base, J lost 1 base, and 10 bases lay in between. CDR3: CASSPQAQRNTEAFF. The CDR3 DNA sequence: TGTGCCAGCTCACCACAGGCACAGAGGAACACTGAAGCTTTCTTT.

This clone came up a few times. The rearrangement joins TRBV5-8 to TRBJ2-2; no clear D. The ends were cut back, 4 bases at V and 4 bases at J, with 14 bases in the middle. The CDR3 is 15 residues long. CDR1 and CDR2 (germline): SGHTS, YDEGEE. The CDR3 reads CASSPTLSGTGELFF. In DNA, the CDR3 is TGTGCCAGCAGCCCCACACTAAGTGGCACCGGGGAGCTGTTTTTT.

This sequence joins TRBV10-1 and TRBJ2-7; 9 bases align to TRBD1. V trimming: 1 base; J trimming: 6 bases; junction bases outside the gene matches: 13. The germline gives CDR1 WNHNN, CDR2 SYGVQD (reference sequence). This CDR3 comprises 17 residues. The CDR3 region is CASSEFYRDREGAEQYF. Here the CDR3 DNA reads TGCGCCAGCAGTGAGTTTTACCGGGACAGGGAAGGAGCCGAGCAGTACTTC.

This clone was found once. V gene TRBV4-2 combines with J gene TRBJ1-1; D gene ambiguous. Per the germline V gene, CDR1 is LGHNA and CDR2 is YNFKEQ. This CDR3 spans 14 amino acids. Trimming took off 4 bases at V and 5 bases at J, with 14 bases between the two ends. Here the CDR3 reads CASSPGQRGTEAFF. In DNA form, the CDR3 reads TGTGCCAGCAGCCCCGGCCAGCGTGGAACTGAAGCTTTCTTT.

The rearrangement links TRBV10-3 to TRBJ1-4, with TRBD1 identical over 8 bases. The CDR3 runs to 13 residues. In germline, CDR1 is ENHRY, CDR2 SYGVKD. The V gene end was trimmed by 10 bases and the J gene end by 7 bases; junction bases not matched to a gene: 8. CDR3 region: CATMDRVREKLFF. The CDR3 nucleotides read TGTGCCACTATGGACAGGGTACGTGAAAAACTGTTTTTT.

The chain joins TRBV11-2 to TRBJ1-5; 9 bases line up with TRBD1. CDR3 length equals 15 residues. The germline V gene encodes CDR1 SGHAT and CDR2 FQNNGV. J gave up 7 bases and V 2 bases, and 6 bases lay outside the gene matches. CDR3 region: CASSLNGDRAQPQHF. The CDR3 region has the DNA TGTGCCAGCAGCTTAAATGGGGACAGGGCCCAGCCCCAGCATTTT.

The CDR3, as DNA: TGTGCCAGCAGCTTAGGTCTCAGTTCGGAGCGAGAGACCCAGTACTTC. Encoded protein: CASSLGLSSERETQYF. The gene calls are TRBV7-2 and TRBJ2-5; D is ambiguous. CDR1 is SGHTA and CDR2 is FQGNSA in the germline V gene. The germline V and J ends were trimmed by 1 base and 4 bases, with 16 bases remaining between them. The CDR3 runs 16 residues.

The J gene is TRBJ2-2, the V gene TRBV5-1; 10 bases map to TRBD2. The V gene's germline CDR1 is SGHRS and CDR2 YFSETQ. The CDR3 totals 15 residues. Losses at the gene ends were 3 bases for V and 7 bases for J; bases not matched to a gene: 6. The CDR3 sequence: CASSSLAGQGGELFF. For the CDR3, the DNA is TGCGCCAGCAGCTCACTAGCGGGGCAGGGCGGGGAGCTGTTTTTT.